One sample yielded the 32 T cell receptor beta chains listed below, sequenced in a study of shared clonotypes between healthy human individuals. Measured with immunoSEQ multiplex PCR; TCRdb has only the in-frame clones, and not every one. The sample shows some 1 million clones, around 75% of them seen only once. Input material: memory CD4+ T cells sorted from blood. Subset in this sample: CD45RA-negative fraction. These receptors originate from a man aged 18-30 years in good health.

The chain has TRBV11-2 and TRBJ1-2; 10 nucleotides agree with TRBD1. There are 12 residues in the CDR3. In germline, CDR1 is SGHAT, CDR2 FQNNGV. V was clipped by 5 bases and J by 7 bases; unmatched bases: 1. The CDR3 DNA follows: TGTGCCAGCAGCGGGACAGGGGTTGGCTACACCTTC. Protein sequence: CASSGTGVGYTF.

This chain joins TRBV19 and TRBJ2-5; D gene uncertain. Deletions cut 8 bases from V and 6 bases from J, with 19 bases between. From germline, CDR1 is LNHDA and CDR2 SQIVND (reference sequence). The CDR3 covers 14 residues. The CDR3, as DNA: TGTGCCAGTGGGCCCACCGACGTTGCACAGACCCAGTACTTC. As protein: CASGPTDVAQTQYF.

This sequence joins TRBV6-6 and TRBJ2-3, with D perhaps matching TRBD1 or TRBD2 (5 bases each). The V gene lost 2 bases and the J gene lost 4 bases, with 13 bases spanning the gap. CDR3 length equals 15 residues. CDR1 is MNHNY, CDR2 SVGAGI, per germline (reference sequence). As DNA, the CDR3 is TGTGCCAGCAGTTACGGGGCGGAGGTCGCAGATACGCAGTATTTT. Its translation: CASSYGAEVADTQYF.

Regarding this clone: Other DNA sequences in this sample translate to the same CDR3. The rearrangement links TRBV6-6 to TRBJ2-2; D remains ambiguous. CDR1 and CDR2 from the germline V gene are MNHNY and SVGAGI (reference sequence). V lost 0 bases to trimming and J lost 4 bases, with 3 bases between them. This CDR3 is built from 13 residues. CDR3 protein: CASSYSGTGELFF. DNA for the CDR3: TGTGCCAGCAGTTACTCGGGCACCGGGGAGCTGTTTTTT.

The rearrangement uses TRBV4-3 and TRBJ2-7, with 9 bases lining up with TRBD2. CDR1 and CDR2 from the germline V gene are LGHNA and YSLEER. The CDR3 totals 16 residues. The J segment lost 0 bases and the V segment lost 1 base, leaving 4 bases of the junction unmatched. Here the CDR3 reads CASSQGAGGTSYEQYF. CDR3 in DNA: TGCGCCAGCAGCCAAGGGGCGGGAGGGACCTCCTACGAGCAGTACTTC.

About this clone itself: This specimen includes other DNA sequences encoding the same CDR3. The gene calls are TRBV5-1 and TRBJ2-1; 9 positions agree with TRBD1. Germline-derived CDR1 and CDR2 are SGHRS and YFSETQ. CDR3 length: 15 amino acids. V shed 2 bases, J shed 7 bases, and the junction held 7 bases outside the gene matches. The CDR3 DNA is TGCGCCAGCAGCTTAGGGGGACAGGGTTTTAATGAGCAGTTCTTC. Its protein product is CASSLGGQGFNEQFF.

This clone was seen a single time. This chain connects TRBV19 to TRBJ2-7; 11 bases map to TRBD2. V dropped 5 bases and J dropped 5; count of bases not matched to a gene: 8. This CDR3 has 15 residues. Germline V lookup: CDR1 LNHDA, CDR2 SQIVND (reference sequence). This chain's CDR3 is CASSDPTSGVNEQYF. CDR3 in DNA: TGTGCCAGTAGTGACCCGACTAGCGGGGTAAACGAGCAGTACTTC.

This CDR3 is CASSKRFGISNYGYTF. The DNA of the CDR3 is TGTGCCAGCAGCAAAAGATTCGGAATATCTAACTATGGCTACACCTTC. The chain combines TRBV21-1 with TRBJ1-2. TRBV21-1 corresponds to a pseudogene. The length of the CDR3 is 16 residues.

A few counts support this clone. V usage is TRBV23-1 and J usage is TRBJ1-2; D ambiguous. TRBV23-1 is noted as an ORF with a role that remains uncertain. CDR3 length equals 18 residues. V shed 4 bases and J shed 1 base, with 22 bases lying between them. CDR3 amino acids: CASSRFSSTLKVNYGYTF. The CDR3 bases are TGCGCCAGCAGTCGGTTTTCGAGTACCCTAAAGGTTAACTATGGCTACACCTTC.

V and J are TRBV6-6 and TRBJ2-1; D not certain. The CDR3 runs to 14 residues. Trimming cost V 0 bases and J 4 bases, with 7 bases left between them. Germline CDR1 is MNHNY and CDR2 is SVGAGI (reference sequence). The CDR3 DNA reads as TGTGCCAGCAGTTACTCGACGGTTTACAATGAGCAGTTCTTC. Translating gives CASSYSTVYNEQFF.

The V and J genes are TRBV4-1 and TRBJ1-6; 7 bases map to TRBD1. Germline lookup yields CDR1 MGHRA and CDR2 YSYEKL. The V and J ends lost 5 bases and 7 bases, in that order; junction bases with no gene match: 11. The CDR3 totals 16 residues. The DNA of the CDR3 is TGCGCCAGCAGCGGGGTTACGACAGGGCCGAATTCACCCCTCCACTTT. It is translated as CASSGVTTGPNSPLHF.

V gene TRBV6-1 combines with J gene TRBJ1-5; 7 bases are shared with TRBD1. With V trimmed by 4 bases and J by 7 bases, 4 bases remained unmatched. CDR1 is MNHNS, CDR2 SASEGT, per germline. This CDR3 contains 13 residues. CDR3 DNA sequence: TGTGCCAGCAGTGGACAGGGTAGACAGCCCCAGCATTTT. It encodes CASSGQGRQPQHF.

Note on this clone: This sample also contains other DNA sequences that code for the same CDR3. The V gene is TRBV11-3, the J gene TRBJ1-1; possibly TRBD1 for D (6 bases). This CDR3 has 14 amino acids. Germline CDR1 and CDR2: SGHNT and YENEEA. The V and J ends lost 4 bases and 1 base respectively, with 10 bases between them. The chain's CDR3 is CASSSGQKNTEAFF. The CDR3 DNA follows: TGTGCCAGCAGCTCTGGACAGAAGAACACTGAAGCTTTCTTT.

This CDR3 reads CASRLSQGADGNTIYF. The CDR3, as DNA: TGTGCCAGCAGGCTAAGCCAGGGGGCGGATGGAAACACCATATATTTT. The J gene is TRBJ1-3, the V gene TRBV5-5, with 8 bases identical to TRBD1. Unmatched junction bases numbered 10, after V lost 5 bases and J lost 3 bases. CDR1 and CDR2 (germline): SGHKS, YYEKEE (reference sequence). This CDR3 has 16 residues.

This clone came up a few times. The genes are TRBV6-6 and TRBJ1-2; no clear D. V lost 6 bases, J lost 0 bases, and 8 bases lay in between. The CDR3 covers 13 residues. Germline values: CDR1 MNHNY, CDR2 SVGAGI (reference sequence). The DNA for the CDR3 is TGTGCCAGCAGGAATTCGGCTAACTATGGCTACACCTTC. Translation gives CASRNSANYGYTF.

This chain joins TRBV4-1 and TRBJ2-2, with TRBD2 matching over 10 bases. Germline V lookup: CDR1 MGHRA, CDR2 YSYEKL. The ends lost 1 base at V and 7 bases at J; junction bases unmatched: 6. CDR3 length: 16 amino acids. CDR3 nucleotides: TGCGCCAGCAGCCAAGTCCCTAGCGGGAGTATCGGGGAGCTGTTTTTT. Protein: CASSQVPSGSIGELFF.

The chain recombines TRBV29-1 with TRBJ1-4; no clear D. The CDR3 extends over 11 amino acids. Germline values: CDR1 SQVTM, CDR2 ANQGSEA. Trimming stripped 0 bases from V and 4 bases from J, with 0 bases between. The CDR3 protein is CSVEDNEKLFF. CDR3 DNA: TGCAGCGTTGAAGATAATGAAAAACTGTTTTTT.

This sequence joins TRBV5-6 and TRBJ1-5, with D maybe TRBD1 (6 bases). The germline CDR1 and CDR2 sequences are SGHDT and YYEEEE. Trimming left V 2 bases short and J 0 bases short, with 9 bases between. This CDR3 has 15 residues. CDR3 sequence (DNA): TGTGCCAGCAGCTTAGGACAGTATAGCAATCAGCCCCAGCATTTT. Its protein product is CASSLGQYSNQPQHF.

Note on this clone: The same CDR3 also results from other DNA sequences found in this sample. This chain links TRBV6-5 with TRBJ2-3; no reliable D call. The CDR3 consists of 13 residues. Germline V gene data show CDR1 as MNHEY and CDR2 as SVGAGI. V lost 6 bases and J lost 1, with 8 bases in between. This chain's CDR3 is CASRPPGTDTQYF. The CDR3 DNA is TGTGCCAGCAGGCCCCCTGGCACAGATACGCAGTATTTT.

J is TRBJ2-3 and V is TRBV7-2, with 15 bases aligning to TRBD2. V dropped 6 bases and J dropped 5; count of bases not matched to a gene: 12. CDR1 is SGHTA, CDR2 FQGNSA, per germline. This CDR3 contains 18 residues. The CDR3 loop is CASSPGLAGGPVKDTQYF. The CDR3 region has the DNA TGTGCCAGCAGTCCAGGACTAGCGGGGGGGCCGGTGAAAGATACGCAGTATTTT.

The V and J genes are TRBV28 and TRBJ1-1; 7 bases align to TRBD1. The CDR3 has 13 amino acids. The V and J ends lost 10 bases and 1 base, in that order; junction bases with no gene match: 6. In germline, CDR1 is MDHEN, CDR2 SYDVKM. The CDR3 spells CATTRQGNTEAFF. For the CDR3, the DNA is TGTGCCACCACGCGACAGGGGAACACTGAAGCTTTCTTT. Full variable domain (missing parts from reference TRBV28 and TRBJ1-1): DVKVTQSSRYLVKRTGEKVFLECVQDMDHENMFWYRQDPGLGLRLIYFSYDVKMKEKGDIPEGYSVSREKKERFSLILESASTNQTSMYLCATTRQGNTEAFFGQGTRLTVV.

This clone showed up just a few times. CDR3 sequence: CASSVDRGETQYF. The DNA of the CDR3 is TGTGCCAGCAGCGTGGACAGGGGTGAGACCCAGTACTTC. This chain uses TRBV11-1 with TRBJ2-5, with TRBD1 matching over 9 bases. This CDR3 is 13 amino acids long. J gave up 5 bases and V 5 bases, and 3 bases lay outside the gene matches. Germline assignment: CDR1 SGHAT and CDR2 FQDESV (reference sequence).

The chain has TRBV5-8 and TRBJ2-7, with 9 bases aligning to TRBD1. V was pared by 7 bases and J by 1 base, with 3 bases of the junction left unmatched. Germline values: CDR1 SGHTS, CDR2 YDEGEE. The CDR3 has 13 amino acids. CDR3 in amino acids: CASAGTGSYEQYF. The CDR3 nucleotides are TGTGCCAGCGCCGGGACAGGGTCCTACGAGCAGTACTTC.

This chain joins TRBV6-5 and TRBJ2-1; TRBD1 might be the D (5 bases). Germline V lookup: CDR1 MNHEY, CDR2 SVGAGI. This CDR3 comprises 13 residues. Trimming cost V 7 bases and J 9 bases, with 16 bases left between them. This chain's CDR3 is CASKGVGESEQFF. In DNA form, the CDR3 reads TGTGCCAGCAAAGGGGTAGGGGAAAGTGAGCAGTTCTTC.

The V gene is TRBV7-2, the J gene TRBJ2-5; 8 bases map to TRBD1. CDR3 length: 13 residues. Trimming cost V 3 bases and J 5 bases; bases outside gene matches: 2. Per the germline V gene, CDR1 is SGHTA and CDR2 is FQGNSA. This CDR3 is CASSFPGGETQYF. Here the CDR3 DNA reads TGTGCCAGCAGCTTCCCAGGGGGCGAGACCCAGTACTTC.

This clone has a handful of counts. A much larger clone is a single base away; this may be a read error. Other DNA sequences from this sample encode an identical CDR3 as well. V is TRBV6-5 and J is TRBJ1-1; D perhaps matches TRBD1 (5 bases). Germline CDR1 reads MNHEY; CDR2 reads SVGAGI. V lost 4 bases and J 1 base, leaving 7 bases between the germline ends. This CDR3 comprises 13 residues. The CDR3 loop reads CASSWDGNTEAFF. DNA of the CDR3: TGTGCCAGCAGTTGGGACGGGAACACTGAAGCTTTCTTT.

This chain links TRBV5-8 with TRBJ2-7; D is ambiguous. CDR1 is SGHTS and CDR2 is YDEGEE in the germline V gene. V shed 0 bases and J shed 1 base, with 8 bases lying between them. This CDR3 has 14 residues. The CDR3 loop is CASSLGDGSYEQYF. CDR3 nucleotide sequence: TGTGCCAGCAGCTTGGGTGACGGATCCTACGAGCAGTACTTC. The variable domain in full, completed from reference TRBV5-8 and TRBJ2-7, reads EAGVTQSPTHLIKTRGQQATLRCSPISGHTSVYWYQQALGLGLQFLLWYDEGEERNRGNFPPRFSGRQFPNYSSELNVNALELEDSALYLCASSLGDGSYEQYFGPGTRLTVT.

CDR3 residues: CASNRAGSYEQYF. The CDR3 bases are TGTGCCAGCAATAGGGCAGGCTCCTACGAGCAGTACTTC. The rearrangement joins TRBV7-2 to TRBJ2-7; the D is unclear. The CDR3 is 13 residues long. Germline V lookup: CDR1 SGHTA, CDR2 FQGNSA. Trimming left V 7 bases short and J 0 bases short, with 10 bases between.

The rearrangement uses TRBV4-1 and TRBJ2-6; D may be TRBD2 (5 bases). The CDR3 sequence is 16 residues long. Germline CDR1 and CDR2: MGHRA and YSYEKL. The germline V and J ends were trimmed by 5 bases and 0 bases, with 11 bases remaining between them. The CDR3 protein is CASSAGLPSGANVLTF. The DNA of the CDR3 is TGCGCCAGCAGCGCTGGACTGCCCTCTGGGGCCAACGTCCTGACTTTC.

This chain links TRBV6-4 with TRBJ1-1, with D possibly being TRBD1 (6 bases). In germline, CDR1 is MRHNA, CDR2 SNTAGT. The CDR3 covers 14 residues. V was trimmed by 4 bases and J by 3 bases, leaving 12 bases between them. The CDR3 DNA sequence: TGTGCCAGCAGTGTTAGTAGGGGGGACACTGAAGCTTTCTTT. This codes for CASSVSRGDTEAFF.

This clone was seen a handful of times. The identical CDR3 is also encoded by other nucleotide sequences in the sample. The chain has TRBV5-1 and TRBJ2-1; maybe TRBD2 (6 bases). The CDR3 loop spans 15 amino acids. Germline CDR1 reads SGHRS; CDR2 reads YFSETQ. The V gene lost 3 bases and the J gene lost 6 bases, with 16 bases spanning the gap. CDR3 sequence: CASSSGPGDINEQFF. CDR3 in DNA: TGCGCCAGCAGCTCGGGCCCGGGAGATATCAATGAGCAGTTCTTC. The full variable domain, its missing parts supplied by reference TRBV5-1 and TRBJ2-1, is KAGVTQTPRYLIKTRGQQVTLSCSPISGHRSVSWYQQTPGQGLQFLFEYFSETQRNKGNFPGRFSGRQFSNSRSEMNVSTLELGDSALYLCASSSGPGDINEQFFGPGTRLTVL.

This clone is a singleton in its sample. This chain links TRBV4-3 with TRBJ2-3; 8 bases are shared with TRBD2. After removal of 1 base from V and 4 bases from J, the junction contained 7 bases not matched to a gene. Germline lookup yields CDR1 LGHNA and CDR2 YSLEER. The CDR3 is 16 amino acids. This chain's CDR3 is CASSQGGGAGADTQYF. The CDR3 DNA sequence: TGCGCCAGCAGCCAAGGAGGCGGAGCGGGAGCAGATACGCAGTATTTT.